A single sample is the source of the 19 T cell receptor beta chains below, sequenced in a study of regulatory T cells in long-lasting Graves disease (dated by TCRdb to about 2021). Reading the label with the study, this specimen's time point is: persistent/refractory GD, antithyroid drugs over 5 years with positive TRAb. For both TCR sequencing and RNA sequencing, RNA was extracted from PBMCs in TRIzol. The library was made by multiplex PCR. Sequenced on an Illumina HiSeq 4000. CDR3 regions were amplified by Arm-PCR with iRepertoire HTBI primers to construct TCR beta libraries. Clones were called with MiXCR by TCRdb after fastp trimmed the public reads at Q25, and only in-frame beta chains were retained. One record per CDR3 amino acid sequence lists the most common genes and DNA. This sample comprises 420,000 or so distinct CDR3 sequences, 23% of them detected only once. The ten largest clones add up to approximately 26% of the sample.

Sequences were derived from peripheral blood mononuclear cells (PBMCs), sampled when the disease was refractory, from a patient treated with antithyroid drugs. These receptors were taken from a female donor with Graves disease.

CDR3 sequence: CASSIADSPNSPLHF. DNA of the CDR3: TGTGCCAGTAGTATCGCGGACAGTCCTAATTCACCCCTCCACTTT. The rearrangement uses TRBV19 and TRBJ1-6; tentative D call: TRBD1 (6 bases). The CDR3 consists of 15 residues. V was clipped by 3 bases and J by 6 bases, with 12 bases between them. Germline V gives CDR1 LNHDA, CDR2 SQIVND (reference sequence).

This clonotype has more than one count but fewer than ten. The V call is TRBV29-1, the J call TRBJ2-1; 8 nucleotides align to TRBD1. This CDR3 is 17 amino acids long. The V segment lost 6 bases and the J segment 6 bases; nucleotides outside the gene matches: 19. Germline V lookup: CDR1 SQVTM, CDR2 ANQGSEA. The CDR3 DNA reads TGCAGCGTGGACGGAATACCCGACAGGGGCTCCGCCAATGAGCAGTTCTTC. This encodes CSVDGIPDRGSANEQFF.

The rearrangement uses TRBV20-1 and TRBJ2-7, with unresolved D. Germline V lookup: CDR1 DFQATT, CDR2 SNEGSKA (reference sequence). The CDR3 covers 11 residues. Trimming took 6 bases from V and 6 from J, leaving 12 bases between them. This chain's CDR3 is CSAPVSVEQYF. The CDR3 region has the DNA TGCAGTGCCCCGGTAAGCGTCGAGCAGTACTTC.

This clonotype was found a few times. The rearrangement joins TRBV19 to TRBJ1-5, with unresolved D. The CDR3 is 12 residues long. V shed 5 bases and J shed 6 bases, with 8 bases lying between them. Germline V gene sequence: CDR1 LNHDA, CDR2 SQIVND (reference sequence). Written as DNA, the CDR3 is TGTGCCAGTAGTGCCCAAATTCAGCCCCAGCATTTT. It specifies CASSAQIQPQHF.

This chain joins TRBV12-3 or TRBV12-4 and TRBJ1-1; 12 bases line up with TRBD1. V gave up 4 bases and J gave up 10 bases; unmatched junction bases: 7. The CDR3 extends over 14 amino acids. The CDR3 loop reads CASSYRDRGQGAFF. The CDR3 region has the DNA TGTGCCAGCAGTTACAGGGACAGGGGGCAAGGAGCTTTCTTT.

This clonotype was seen ten or more times. The chain employs TRBV2 and TRBJ2-2, with D perhaps TRBD1 (5 bases). V was trimmed by 4 bases and J by 1 base, leaving 10 bases between them. This CDR3 region has 15 residues. Per germline, CDR1 SNHLY and CDR2 FYNNEI. This CDR3 reads CASSVVQGNTGELFF. The DNA for the CDR3 is TGTGCCAGCAGTGTCGTCCAGGGGAACACCGGGGAGCTGTTTTTT.

J is TRBJ1-2 and V is TRBV2; D may be TRBD1 (6 bases). Deletions cut 6 bases from V and 7 bases from J, with 12 bases between. Per germline, CDR1 SNHLY and CDR2 FYNNEI. This CDR3 has 12 residues. The CDR3 sequence is CASSEQGFGYTF. CDR3 coding DNA: TGTGCCAGCAGCGAACAGGGTTTTGGCTACACCTTC.

Notes on this clonotype: One base away lies a much larger clone, so this may be a sequencing read error. This chain joins TRBV11-2 and TRBJ2-5; D perhaps matches TRBD2 (6 bases). Germline V gene lookup returns CDR1 SGHAT and CDR2 FQNNGV. CDR3 length equals 16 residues. CDR3 DNA sequence: TGTGCCAGCAGCTTATATAGCGGAAACTACCAAGGGACCCAGTACTTC. As protein: CASSLYSGNYQGTQYF.

There are many counts of this clonotype. The chain joins TRBV19 to TRBJ2-7, with D unresolved. The CDR3 covers 14 residues. Looked up from germline, CDR1 is LNHDA and CDR2 is SQIVND (reference sequence). V shed 4 bases and J shed 4 bases, with 14 bases lying between them. The CDR3, as DNA: TGTGCCAGTAGTACGTTCCCAAGCCGGTACGAGCAGTACTTC. Its protein is CASSTFPSRYEQYF.

This clonotype was detected a few times. The chain links TRBV5-1 to TRBJ1-4; 7 positions match TRBD1. This CDR3 region has 17 residues. CDR1 and CDR2 from the germline V gene are SGHRS and YFSETQ. V shed 0 bases and J 3 bases; nucleotides not matched to a gene: 8. The CDR3 sequence: CASSLAPRTGPNEKLFF. CDR3 coding DNA: TGCGCCAGCAGCTTGGCTCCTAGGACAGGCCCTAATGAAAAACTGTTTTTT.

The J gene is TRBJ2-5, the V gene TRBV7-9; D is possibly TRBD2 (6 bases). The CDR3 runs 15 residues. V was shortened by 4 bases and J by 4 bases, with 16 bases between the two germline ends. The germline V gene has CDR1 SEHNR and CDR2 FQNEAQ (reference sequence). The CDR3 DNA reads as TGTGCCAGCAGCTACCCCGGATTGGGGGGAGAGACCCAGTACTTC. Translated: CASSYPGLGGETQYF.

At least ten counts were recorded for this clonotype. The chain combines TRBV7-3 with TRBJ1-1; D unclear. The CDR3 covers 13 residues. The V and J ends lost 4 bases and 0 bases respectively, with 6 bases between them. From germline, CDR1 is SGHTA and CDR2 FQGTGA. CDR3 loop: CASSSSMNTEAFF. In DNA form, the CDR3 reads TGTGCCAGCAGCTCATCGATGAACACTGAAGCTTTCTTT.

This clonotype was counted ten times or more. The rearrangement uses TRBV2 and TRBJ2-2, with a possible D match to TRBD2 (5 bases). Germline lookup yields CDR1 SNHLY and CDR2 FYNNEI. V was clipped by 10 bases and J by 6 bases, with 12 bases between them. The CDR3 is 12 residues long. This CDR3 reads CAIPRESGELFF. The CDR3 coding sequence is TGTGCCATCCCAAGGGAGTCCGGGGAGCTGTTTTTT.

There are a few counts of this clonotype. The rearrangement joins TRBV3-1 to TRBJ2-5, with D maybe TRBD2 (6 bases). Germline CDR1 reads LGHDT; CDR2 reads YNNKEL (reference sequence). The CDR3 has 13 residues. V lost 4 bases and J 4 bases, leaving 10 bases between the germline ends. CDR3 loop: CASSPTAGETQYF. DNA for the CDR3: TGTGCCAGCAGCCCAACAGCGGGAGAGACCCAGTACTTC.

In this sample, this clonotype turned up a few times. V usage is TRBV3-1 and J usage is TRBJ2-7, with 12 bases that match TRBD2. Germline values: CDR1 LGHDT, CDR2 YNNKEL (reference sequence). The V gene end was trimmed by 6 bases and the J gene end by 5 bases; junction bases not matched to a gene: 11. This CDR3 contains 16 residues. The CDR3: CASSRYLAGGPDEQYF. The DNA of the CDR3 is TGTGCCAGCAGTCGTTATCTAGCGGGAGGGCCCGACGAGCAGTACTTC.

DNA of the CDR3: TGTGCCAGCAGTTACCAAGGACAGGGAGTGAATAGCAATCAGCCCCAGCATTTT. It is translated as CASSYQGQGVNSNQPQHF. V gene TRBV6-2 or TRBV6-3 combines with J gene TRBJ1-5, with 8 bases fitting TRBD1. Germline CDR1 and CDR2: MNHEY and SVGEGT. J lost 0 bases, V lost 2 bases, and 9 bases had no gene match. The CDR3 runs to 18 residues.

Only a few counts were recorded for this clonotype. This sequence joins TRBV29-1 and TRBJ2-5; D not certain. In germline, CDR1 is SQVTM, CDR2 ANQGSEA. CDR3 length: 13 amino acids. V shed 0 bases and J shed 5 bases, with 10 bases lying between them. In DNA, the CDR3 is TGCAGCGTTGAAGATCTCCCCGGGGAGACCCAGTACTTC. This codes for CSVEDLPGETQYF.

This clonotype has ten or more counts. Germline is not matched at one junction end, which may reflect a read error. This rearrangement joins TRBV5-1 to TRBJ2-7; unclear D gene. CDR1 is SGHRS, CDR2 YFSETQ, per germline. The CDR3 has 13 amino acids. CDR3 nucleotide sequence: TGTGCCAGCAGTTTTTCCCCTGGGTACGAGCAGTACTTC. Protein: CASSFSPGYEQYF.

The sample holds many counts of this clonotype. The V and J genes are TRBV15 and TRBJ2-5; D not resolved. CDR1 is LNHNV and CDR2 is YYDKDF in the germline V gene (reference sequence). The CDR3 totals 13 residues. The V gene lost 3 bases and the J gene lost 8 bases, with 13 bases spanning the gap. This CDR3 is CATSSSRQGTQYF. CDR3 nucleotides: TGTGCCACCAGCAGTAGCCGGCAAGGAACCCAGTACTTC.